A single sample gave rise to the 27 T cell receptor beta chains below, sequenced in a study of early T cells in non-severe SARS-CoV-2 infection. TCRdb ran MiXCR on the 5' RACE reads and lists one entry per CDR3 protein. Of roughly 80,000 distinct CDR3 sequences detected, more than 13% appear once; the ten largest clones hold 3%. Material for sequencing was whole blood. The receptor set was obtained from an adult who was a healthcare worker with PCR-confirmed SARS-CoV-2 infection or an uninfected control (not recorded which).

CDR3 coding DNA: TGTGCCAGCTCACCACCGACCGTTCAAAGCTCCTACGAGCAGTACTTC. Its translation is CASSPPTVQSSYEQYF. The rearrangement uses TRBV18 and TRBJ2-7; no reliable D call. The germline gives CDR1 KGHSH, CDR2 LQKENI. The CDR3 is 16 amino acids. V gave up 0 bases and J gave up 0 bases, with 12 bases separating them.

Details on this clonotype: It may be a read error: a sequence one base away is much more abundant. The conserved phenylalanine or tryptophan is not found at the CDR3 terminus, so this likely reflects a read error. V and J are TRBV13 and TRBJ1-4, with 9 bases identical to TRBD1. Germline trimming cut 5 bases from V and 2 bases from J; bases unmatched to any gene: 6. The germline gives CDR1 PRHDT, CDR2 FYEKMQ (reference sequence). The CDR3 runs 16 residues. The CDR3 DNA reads TGTGCCAGCAGCGACAGGGGGAGCCTGACTAATGAAAAACTGTTTTCT. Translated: CASSDRGSLTNEKLFS.

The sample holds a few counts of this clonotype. The CDR3 sequence: CASSSSGGPNEQFF. In DNA, the CDR3 is TGCGCCAGCAGTAGTAGCGGGGGACCCAATGAGCAGTTCTTC. The V and J genes are TRBV10-1 and TRBJ2-1, with 9 positions matching TRBD2. The V gene end was trimmed by 5 bases and the J gene end by 6 bases; junction bases not matched to a gene: 5. The CDR3 spans 14 residues. The germline V gene encodes CDR1 WNHNN and CDR2 SYGVQD (reference sequence).

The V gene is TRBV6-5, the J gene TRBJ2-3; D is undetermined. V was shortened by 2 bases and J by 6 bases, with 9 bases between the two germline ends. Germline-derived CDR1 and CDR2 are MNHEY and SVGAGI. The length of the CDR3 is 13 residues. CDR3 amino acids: CASSYITGDTQYF. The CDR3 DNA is TGTGCCAGCAGTTACATCACCGGGGATACGCAGTATTTT.

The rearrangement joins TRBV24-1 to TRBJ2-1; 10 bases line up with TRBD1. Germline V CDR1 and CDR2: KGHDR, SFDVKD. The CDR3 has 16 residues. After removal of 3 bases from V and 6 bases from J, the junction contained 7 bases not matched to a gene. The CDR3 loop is CATSDPGTGAVNEQFF. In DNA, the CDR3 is TGTGCCACCAGTGATCCCGGGACAGGGGCAGTCAATGAGCAGTTCTTC.

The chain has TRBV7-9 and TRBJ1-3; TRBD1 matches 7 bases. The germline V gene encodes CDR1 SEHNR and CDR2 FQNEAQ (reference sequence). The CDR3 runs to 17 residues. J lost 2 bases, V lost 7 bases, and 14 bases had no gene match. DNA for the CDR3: TGTGCCAGCATGGGGGGACAGCCAGAAGAACCTGGAAACACCATATATTTT. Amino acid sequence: CASMGGQPEEPGNTIYF.

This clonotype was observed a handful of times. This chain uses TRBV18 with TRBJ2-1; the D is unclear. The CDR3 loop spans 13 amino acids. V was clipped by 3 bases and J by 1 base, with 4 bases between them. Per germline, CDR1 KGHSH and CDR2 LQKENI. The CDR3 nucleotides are TGTGCCAGCTCACCGGGGTCCTACAATGAGCAGTTCTTC. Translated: CASSPGSYNEQFF.

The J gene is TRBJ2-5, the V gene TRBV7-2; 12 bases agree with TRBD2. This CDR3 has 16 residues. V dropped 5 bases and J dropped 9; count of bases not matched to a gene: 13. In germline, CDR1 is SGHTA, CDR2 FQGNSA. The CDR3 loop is CASSMGLAGVQGAQYF. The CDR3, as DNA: TGTGCCAGCAGCATGGGACTAGCGGGCGTCCAGGGGGCCCAGTACTTC. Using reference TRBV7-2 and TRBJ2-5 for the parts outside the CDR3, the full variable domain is GAGVSQSPSNKVTEKGKDVELRCDPISGHTALYWYRQSLGQGLEFLIYFQGNSAPDKSGLPSDRFSAERTGGSVSTLTIQRTQQEDSAVYLCASSMGLAGVQGAQYFGPGTRLLVL.

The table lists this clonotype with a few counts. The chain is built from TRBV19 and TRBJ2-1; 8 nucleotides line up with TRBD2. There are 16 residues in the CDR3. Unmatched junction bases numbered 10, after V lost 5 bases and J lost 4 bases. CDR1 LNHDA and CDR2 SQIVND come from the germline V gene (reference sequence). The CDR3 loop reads CASSESTSGRYNEQFF. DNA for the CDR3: TGTGCCAGTAGTGAATCTACTAGCGGACGTTACAATGAGCAGTTCTTC.

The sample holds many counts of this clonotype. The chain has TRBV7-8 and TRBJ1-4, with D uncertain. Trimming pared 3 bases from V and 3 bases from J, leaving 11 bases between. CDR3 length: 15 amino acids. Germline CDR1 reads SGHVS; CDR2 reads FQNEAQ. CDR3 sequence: CASSFEGLANEKLFF. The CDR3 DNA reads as TGTGCCAGCAGCTTCGAAGGGCTGGCTAATGAAAAACTGTTTTTT. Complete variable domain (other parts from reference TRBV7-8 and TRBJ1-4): GAGVSQSPRYKVAKRGQDVALRCDPISGHVSLFWYQQALGQGPEFLTYFQNEAQLDKSGLPSDRFFAERPEGSVSTLKIQRTQQEDSAVYLCASSFEGLANEKLFFGSGTQLSVL.

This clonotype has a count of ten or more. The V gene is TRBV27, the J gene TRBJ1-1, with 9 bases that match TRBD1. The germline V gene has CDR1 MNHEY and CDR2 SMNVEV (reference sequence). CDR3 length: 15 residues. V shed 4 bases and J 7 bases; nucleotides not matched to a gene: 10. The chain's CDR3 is CASSSPGQGVFEAFF. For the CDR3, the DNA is TGTGCCAGCAGTTCACCGGGACAGGGAGTATTTGAAGCTTTCTTT.

The CDR3 sequence: CASGLGGNEQFF. In DNA, the CDR3 is TGTGCTAGTGGCCTGGGGGGAAATGAGCAGTTCTTC. This chain links TRBV12-5 with TRBJ2-1, with D possibly TRBD2 on 6 matching bases. Trimming removed 6 bases from V and 7 bases from J, with 10 bases in between. Looked up from germline, CDR1 is LGHNT and CDR2 is FRNRAP. The CDR3 sequence is 12 residues long.

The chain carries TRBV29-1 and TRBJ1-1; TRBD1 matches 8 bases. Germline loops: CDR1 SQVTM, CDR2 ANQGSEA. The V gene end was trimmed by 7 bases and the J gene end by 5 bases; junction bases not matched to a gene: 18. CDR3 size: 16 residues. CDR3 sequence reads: CSGDSQGARFWTEAFF. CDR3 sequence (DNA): TGCAGCGGTGACTCCCAGGGGGCTCGGTTTTGGACTGAAGCTTTCTTT.

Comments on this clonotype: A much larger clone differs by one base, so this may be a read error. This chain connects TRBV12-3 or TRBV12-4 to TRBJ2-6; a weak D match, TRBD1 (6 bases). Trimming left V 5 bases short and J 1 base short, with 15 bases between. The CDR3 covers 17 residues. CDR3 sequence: CASSHWGRRSGANVLTF. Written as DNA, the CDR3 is TGTGCCAGCAGTCACTGGGGGCGCAGGTCTGGGGCCAACGTCCTGACTTTC.

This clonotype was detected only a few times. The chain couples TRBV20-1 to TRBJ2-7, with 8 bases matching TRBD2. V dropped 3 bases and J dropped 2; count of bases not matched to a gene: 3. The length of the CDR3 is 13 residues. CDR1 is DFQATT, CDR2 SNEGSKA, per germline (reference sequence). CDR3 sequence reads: CSASGGEPYEQYF. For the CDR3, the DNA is TGCAGTGCTAGCGGGGGGGAACCCTACGAGCAGTACTTC.

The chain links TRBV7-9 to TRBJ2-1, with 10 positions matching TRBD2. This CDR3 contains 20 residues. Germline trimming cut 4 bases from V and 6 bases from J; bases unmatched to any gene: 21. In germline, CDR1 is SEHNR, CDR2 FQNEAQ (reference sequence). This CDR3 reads CASSSSGPLLSGRAVNEQFF. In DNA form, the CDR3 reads TGTGCCAGCAGCTCCTCGGGACCGTTGCTAAGCGGGAGGGCGGTCAATGAGCAGTTCTTC.

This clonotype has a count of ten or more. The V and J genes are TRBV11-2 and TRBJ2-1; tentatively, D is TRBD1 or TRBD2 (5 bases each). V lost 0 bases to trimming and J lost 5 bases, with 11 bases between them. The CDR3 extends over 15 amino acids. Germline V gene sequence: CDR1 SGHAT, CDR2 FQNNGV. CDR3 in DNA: TGTGCCAGCAGCTTAGAGGGGACCTTACACAATGAGCAGTTCTTC. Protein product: CASSLEGTLHNEQFF.

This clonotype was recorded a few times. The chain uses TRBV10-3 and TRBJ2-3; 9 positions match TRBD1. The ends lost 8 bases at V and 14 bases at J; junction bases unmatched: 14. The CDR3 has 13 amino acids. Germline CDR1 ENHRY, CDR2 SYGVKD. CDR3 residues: CAIGQGRGPPGYF. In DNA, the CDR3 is TGTGCCATCGGACAGGGGCGAGGTCCTCCTGGGTATTTT.

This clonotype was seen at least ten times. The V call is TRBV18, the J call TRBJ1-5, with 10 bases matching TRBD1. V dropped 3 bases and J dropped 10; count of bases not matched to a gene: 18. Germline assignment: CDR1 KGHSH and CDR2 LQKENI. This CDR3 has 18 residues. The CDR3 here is CASSPTGTGDALVRPQHF. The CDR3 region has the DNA TGTGCCAGCTCACCCACCGGGACAGGGGACGCTCTAGTTCGTCCCCAGCATTTT. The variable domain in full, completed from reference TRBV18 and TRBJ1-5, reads NAGVMQNPRHLVRRRGQEARLRCSPMKGHSHVYWYRQLPEEGLKFMVYLQKENIIDESGMPKERFSAEFPKEGPSILRIQQVVRGDSAAYFCASSPTGTGDALVRPQHFGDGTRLSIL.

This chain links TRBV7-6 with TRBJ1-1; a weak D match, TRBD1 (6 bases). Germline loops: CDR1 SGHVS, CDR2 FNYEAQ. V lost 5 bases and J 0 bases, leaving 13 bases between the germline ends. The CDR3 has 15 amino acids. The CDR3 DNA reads TGTGCCAGCAGCGAGGGGGGCAGCCTGAACACTGAAGCTTTCTTT. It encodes CASSEGGSLNTEAFF. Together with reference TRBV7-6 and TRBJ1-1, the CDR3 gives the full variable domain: GAGVSQSPRYKVTKRGQDVALRCDPISGHVSLYWYRQALGQGPEFLTYFNYEAQQDKSGLPNDRFSAERPEGSISTLTIQRTEQRDSAMYRCASSEGGSLNTEAFFGQGTRLTVV.

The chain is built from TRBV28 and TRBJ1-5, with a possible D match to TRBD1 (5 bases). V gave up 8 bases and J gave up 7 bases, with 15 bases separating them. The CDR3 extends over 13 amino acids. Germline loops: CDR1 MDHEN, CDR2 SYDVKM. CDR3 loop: CASGGGPGQPQHF. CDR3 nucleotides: TGTGCCAGCGGGGGAGGCCCGGGACAGCCCCAGCATTTT.

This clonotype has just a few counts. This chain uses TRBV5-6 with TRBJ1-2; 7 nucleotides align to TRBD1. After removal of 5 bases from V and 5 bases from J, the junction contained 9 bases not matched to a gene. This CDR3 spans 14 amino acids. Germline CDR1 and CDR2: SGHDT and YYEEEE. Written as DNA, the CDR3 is TGTGCCAGCAGAACCCGGGACAGCACTTATGGCTACACCTTC. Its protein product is CASRTRDSTYGYTF.

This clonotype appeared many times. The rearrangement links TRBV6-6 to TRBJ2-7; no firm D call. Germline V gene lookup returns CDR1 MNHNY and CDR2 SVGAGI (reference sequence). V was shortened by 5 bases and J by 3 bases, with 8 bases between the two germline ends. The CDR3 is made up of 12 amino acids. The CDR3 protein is CASSPISYEQYF. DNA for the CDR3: TGTGCCAGCAGTCCAATAAGCTACGAGCAGTACTTC.

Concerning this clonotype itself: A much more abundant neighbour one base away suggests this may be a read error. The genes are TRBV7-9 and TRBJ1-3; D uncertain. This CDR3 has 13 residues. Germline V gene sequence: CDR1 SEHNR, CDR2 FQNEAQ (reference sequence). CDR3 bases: TGTGTCAGCAGCTTGGGCTCTGGAAACACCATATATTTT. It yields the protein CVSSLGSGNTIYF. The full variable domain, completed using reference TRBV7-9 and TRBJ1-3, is DTGVSQNPRHKITKRGQNVTFRCDPISEHNRLYWYRQTLGQGPEFLTYFQNEAQLEKSRLLSDRFSAERPKGSFSTLEIQRTEQGDSAMYLCVSSLGSGNTIYFGEGSWLTVV.

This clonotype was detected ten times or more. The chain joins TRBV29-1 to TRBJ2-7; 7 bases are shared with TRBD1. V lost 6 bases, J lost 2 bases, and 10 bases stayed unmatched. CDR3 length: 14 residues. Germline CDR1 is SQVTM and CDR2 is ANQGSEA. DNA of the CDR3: TGCAGCGTGGACGCCGGAACAGGGGCCTACGAGCAGTACTTC. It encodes CSVDAGTGAYEQYF.

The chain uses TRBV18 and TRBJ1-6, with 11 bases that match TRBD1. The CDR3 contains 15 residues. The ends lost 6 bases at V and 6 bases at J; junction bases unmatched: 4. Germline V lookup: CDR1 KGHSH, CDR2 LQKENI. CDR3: CASSPGQGVNSPLHF. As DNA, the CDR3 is TGTGCCAGCTCGCCGGGACAGGGGGTTAATTCACCCCTCCACTTT.

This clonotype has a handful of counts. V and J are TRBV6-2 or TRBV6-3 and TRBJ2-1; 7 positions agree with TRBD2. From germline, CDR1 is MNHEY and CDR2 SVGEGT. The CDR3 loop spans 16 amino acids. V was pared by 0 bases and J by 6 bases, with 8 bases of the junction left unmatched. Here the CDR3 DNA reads TGTGCCAGCAGTTACTCGCGATGGGGCGGGAGCAATGAGCAGTTCTTC. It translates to CASSYSRWGGSNEQFF.